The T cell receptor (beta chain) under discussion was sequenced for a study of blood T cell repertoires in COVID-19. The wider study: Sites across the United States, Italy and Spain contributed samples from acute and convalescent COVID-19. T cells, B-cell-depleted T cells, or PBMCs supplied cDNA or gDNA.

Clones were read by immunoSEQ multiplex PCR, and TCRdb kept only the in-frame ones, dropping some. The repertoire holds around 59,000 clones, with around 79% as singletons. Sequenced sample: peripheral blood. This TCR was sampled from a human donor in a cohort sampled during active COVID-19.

The CDR3 DNA follows: TGCGCCAGCAGCTTGGATCCCCCCGGGAACTCCTACGAGCAGTACTTC. Protein: CASSLDPPGNSYEQYF. The chain couples TRBV5-1 to TRBJ2-7; tentatively, D is TRBD2 (5 bases). From germline, CDR1 is SGHRS and CDR2 YFSETQ. V was pared by 0 bases and J by 0 bases, with 13 bases between. This CDR3 has 16 amino acids.